This TCR beta chain is from a study of lymphopenia after photon versus proton radiotherapy. With respect to this clone: The antigen remains unidentified.

V was pared by 7 bases and J by 3 bases, with 9 bases of the junction left unmatched. The germline gives CDR1 LNHDA, CDR2 SQIVND (reference sequence). The CDR3 runs to 15 residues. TCRdb keeps only in-frame clones here, not all; method: immunoSEQ multiplex PCR. The sample consists of approximately 70,000 clones, around 90% of them appearing once. Study outcomes and limitations: Post-nadir diversity loss with photons came from oligoclonal expansion, particularly CD8+ Temra cells.

The chain recombines TRBV19 with TRBJ2-3; TRBD2 aligns across 8 bases. The specimen was peripheral blood, collected from a patient treated with proton-based radiotherapy. The sequence was obtained from an elderly man with esophageal cancer. CDR3 bases: TGTGCCAGTAATGAGCGGGAGCTGGGTACAGATACGCAGTATTTT. Its translation is CASNERELGTDTQYF.